This TCR beta chain was sequenced in a study of T cells expressing NK-cell markers. Study-wide context: Sorted CD3+CD56-NKG2C+, CD3+CD56+NKG2C- and CD3+CD56+NKG2C+ T cells were the source of the TCR beta repertoires. Eight donors were sequenced, seven testing HCMV-seropositive and one testing seronegative.

TCRdb reprocessed the 5' RACE reads, keeping one entry per CDR3 protein, no DNA. The table for this sample gives a few hundred thousand distinct CDR3 sequences. Germline loops: CDR1 LNHNV, CDR2 YYDKDF (reference sequence). The CDR3 is 18 residues long. This clonotype was obtained from a woman between 50 and 59 years old in good health. The chain employs TRBV15 and TRBJ1-2; lacking DNA, the TRBD1 call made by TCRdb goes unchecked. Sequencing was performed on blood T cells: a sorted CD56 or NKG2C T cell subset, CD4+ or CD8+ T cells, or bulk PBMC T cells (not recorded which). The CDR3 spells CATSKEGSGRGVNYGYTF.